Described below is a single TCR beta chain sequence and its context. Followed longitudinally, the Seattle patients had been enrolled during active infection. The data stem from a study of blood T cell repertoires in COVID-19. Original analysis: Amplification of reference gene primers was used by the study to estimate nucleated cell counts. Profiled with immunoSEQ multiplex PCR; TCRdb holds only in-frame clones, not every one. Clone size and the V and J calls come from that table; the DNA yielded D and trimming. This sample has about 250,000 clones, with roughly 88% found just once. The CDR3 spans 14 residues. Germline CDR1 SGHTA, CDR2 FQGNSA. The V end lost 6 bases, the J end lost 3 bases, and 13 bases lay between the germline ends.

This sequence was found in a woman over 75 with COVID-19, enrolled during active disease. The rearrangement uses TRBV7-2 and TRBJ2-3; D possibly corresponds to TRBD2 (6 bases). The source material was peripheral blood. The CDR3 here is CASRPAGFTDTQYF. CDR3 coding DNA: TGTGCCAGCAGACCTGCGGGGTTTACAGATACGCAGTATTTT. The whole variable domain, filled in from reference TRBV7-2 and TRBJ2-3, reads GAGVSQSPSNKVTEKGKDVELRCDPISGHTALYWYRQSLGQGLEFLIYFQGNSAPDKSGLPSDRFSAERTGGSVSTLTIQRTQQEDSAVYLCASRPAGFTDTQYFGPGTRLTVL.